The source of this TCR beta chain is a study of metastatic and nonmetastatic thyroid tumors. Study-wide context: Comparison of repertoires was carried out across blood and tumor or nodule tissue from malignant and benign thyroid patients.

Findings of the study overall: When malignant thyroid tumors were compared with benign nodules, TCR beta diversity was reportedly significantly higher in the malignant tumors. This held in both blood and tumor samples.

Per the original data handling: Differences in CDR3 between clinicopathological groups were drawn on to build a classifier intended to discriminate distant-metastatic papillary thyroid cancer patients. TCRdb reprocessed the PCR reads using MiXCR. None of the V and J calls come from the authors' own analysis; TCRdb made them. Counted here are under 25,000 clones, about 20% occurring once; the ten biggest clones make up about 7.4%. Prior to thyroid surgery, none of the patients had received any treatment. Remarks on this clone: Its antigen remains unknown.

The germline CDR1 and CDR2 sequences are SGHAT and FQNNGV. The CDR3 extends over 17 amino acids. V was pared by 2 bases and J by 5 bases, with 16 bases between. Material: adjacent normal tissue. The chain combines TRBV11-2 with TRBJ1-6; no clear D. This receptor was identified in a female donor with papillary thyroid cancer or a benign thyroid nodule (not recorded which). Some clones in this sample may be carry-over from other donors' samples. CDR3 in amino acids: CASSLWFRRSHNSPLHF. The CDR3 DNA follows: TGTGCCAGCAGCTTATGGTTCAGGAGGAGTCATAATTCACCCCTCCACTTT.